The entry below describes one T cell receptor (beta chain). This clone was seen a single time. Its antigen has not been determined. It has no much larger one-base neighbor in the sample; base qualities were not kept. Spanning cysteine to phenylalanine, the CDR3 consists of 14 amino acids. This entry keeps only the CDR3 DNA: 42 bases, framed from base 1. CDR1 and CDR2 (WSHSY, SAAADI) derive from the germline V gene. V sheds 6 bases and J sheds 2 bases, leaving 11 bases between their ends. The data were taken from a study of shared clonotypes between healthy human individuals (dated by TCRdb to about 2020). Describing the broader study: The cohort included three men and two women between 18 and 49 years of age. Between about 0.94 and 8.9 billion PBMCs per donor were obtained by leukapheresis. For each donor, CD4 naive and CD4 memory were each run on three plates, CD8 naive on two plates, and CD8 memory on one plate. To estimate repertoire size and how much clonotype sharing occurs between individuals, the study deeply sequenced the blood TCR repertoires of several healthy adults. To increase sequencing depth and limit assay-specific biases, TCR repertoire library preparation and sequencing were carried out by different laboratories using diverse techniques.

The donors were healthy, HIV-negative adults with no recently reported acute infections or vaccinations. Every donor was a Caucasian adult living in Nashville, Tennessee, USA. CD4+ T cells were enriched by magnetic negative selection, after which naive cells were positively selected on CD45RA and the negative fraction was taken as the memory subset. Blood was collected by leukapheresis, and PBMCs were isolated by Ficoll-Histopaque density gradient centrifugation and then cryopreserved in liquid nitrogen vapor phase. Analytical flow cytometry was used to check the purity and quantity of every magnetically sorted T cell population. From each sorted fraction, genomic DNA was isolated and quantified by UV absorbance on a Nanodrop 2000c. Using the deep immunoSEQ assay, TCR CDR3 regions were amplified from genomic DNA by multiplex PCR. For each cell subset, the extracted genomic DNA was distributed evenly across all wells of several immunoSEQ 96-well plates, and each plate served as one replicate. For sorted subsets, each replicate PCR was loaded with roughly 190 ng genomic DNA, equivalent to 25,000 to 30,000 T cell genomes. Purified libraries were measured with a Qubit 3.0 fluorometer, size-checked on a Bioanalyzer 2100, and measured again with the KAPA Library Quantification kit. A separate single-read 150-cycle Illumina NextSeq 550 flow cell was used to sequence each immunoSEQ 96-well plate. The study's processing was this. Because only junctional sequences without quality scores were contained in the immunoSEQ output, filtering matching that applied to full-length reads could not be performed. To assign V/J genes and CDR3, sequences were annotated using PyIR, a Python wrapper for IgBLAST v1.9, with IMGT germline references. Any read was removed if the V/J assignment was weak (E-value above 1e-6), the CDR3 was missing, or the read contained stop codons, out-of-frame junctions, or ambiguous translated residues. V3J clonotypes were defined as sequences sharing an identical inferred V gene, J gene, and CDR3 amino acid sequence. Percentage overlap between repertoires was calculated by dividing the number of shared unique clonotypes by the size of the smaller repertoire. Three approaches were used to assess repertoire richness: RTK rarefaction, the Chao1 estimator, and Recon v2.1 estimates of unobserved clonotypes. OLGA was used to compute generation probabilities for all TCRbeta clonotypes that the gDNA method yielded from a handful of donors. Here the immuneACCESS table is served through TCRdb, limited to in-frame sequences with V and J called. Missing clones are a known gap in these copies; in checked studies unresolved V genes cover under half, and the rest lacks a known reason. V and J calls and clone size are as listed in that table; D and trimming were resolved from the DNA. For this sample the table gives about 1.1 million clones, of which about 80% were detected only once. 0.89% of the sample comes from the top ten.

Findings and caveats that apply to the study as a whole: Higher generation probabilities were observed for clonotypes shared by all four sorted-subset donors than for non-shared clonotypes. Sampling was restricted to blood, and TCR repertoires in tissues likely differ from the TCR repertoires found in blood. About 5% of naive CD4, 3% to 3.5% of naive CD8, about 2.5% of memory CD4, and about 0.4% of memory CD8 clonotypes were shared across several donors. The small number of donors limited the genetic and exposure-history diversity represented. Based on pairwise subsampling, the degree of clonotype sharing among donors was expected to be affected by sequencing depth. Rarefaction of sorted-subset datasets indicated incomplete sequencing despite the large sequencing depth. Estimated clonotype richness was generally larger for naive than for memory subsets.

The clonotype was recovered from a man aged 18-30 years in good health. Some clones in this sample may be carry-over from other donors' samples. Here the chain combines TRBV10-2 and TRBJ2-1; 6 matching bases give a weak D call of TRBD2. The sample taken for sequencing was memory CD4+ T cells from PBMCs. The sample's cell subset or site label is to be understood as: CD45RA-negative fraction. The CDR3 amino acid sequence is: CASRMGGTYNEQFF. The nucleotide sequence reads TGCGCCAGCAGAATGGGAGGAACCTACAATGAGCAGTTCTTC.